The T cell receptor beta chain under discussion was sequenced for a study of cytomegalovirus exposure and HLA in healthy donors (TCRdb year 2017). Describing the broader study: In an earlier analysis of about 560 of the donors, approximately 300 Gb of sequence data and about 110 million unique TCR beta sequences from roughly 200 million T cells were reported. HLA typing included class I and class II loci at four-digit resolution. A later genetic analysis used genome-wide SNP genotypes for about three fifths of the roughly 700 donors, treating that subset as a discovery cohort. The genetic ancestry cluster associated with self-reported Caucasian donors included 70% to 85% of the roughly 380 genotyped donors. Typing coverage differed by locus: A, B, C, DRB1 and DQB1 were typed in roughly 629-630 donors, DQA1 in 522, DPA1 in 600 to 610, and DPB1 in approximately 450. Five DR-DQ haplotypes were handled as single units for association and clustering because linkage in the cohort was strong. Rather than using new phenotypic data, the later analysis identified candidate immune exposures from TCR beta sequences and from how often those sequences occurred across donors. The T cell repertoires of several hundred subjects were profiled by immunosequencing and related to cytomegalovirus serostatus. Donor age, sex, ethnicity and CMV serostatus were compiled together with the repertoire data. To study patterns of TCR occurrence, a later analysis re-analyzed previously published TCR beta repertoires from several hundred donors and added high-resolution HLA genotyping. Besides the first cohort of more than 650 subjects, a separate validation cohort made up of over a hundred different subjects was used. All discovery cohort repertoires had been generated using a single sequencing platform. An early release covering 550 to 650 HLA-typed donors comprised about 300 gigabases of sequencing data and approximately 80 million unique TCR sequences. To predict cytomegalovirus infection status, the study combined high-throughput TCR immunosequencing, statistical association of individual TCRs with disease status, and machine learning. In an earlier analysis of 500 to 650 of the donors, high-throughput TCR beta sequencing was used to judge whether each TCR beta V gene segment behaved as functional or pseudogenic. Among about 360 genotyped donors of the cohort, an average of approximately 250,000 unique TCR beta nucleotide sequences were sequenced per donor, roughly 20% of them non-productive. The aim of the study was to test whether cataloging public T cell receptors could identify signatures of past pathogen exposure.

The method behind the library was the immunoSEQ multiplex PCR assay. A mixture of 60 forward primers for TCR Vbeta segments and 13 reverse primers for TCR Jbeta segments was used in the multiplex PCR. Amplification of the CDR3 region of rearranged TCR beta genes was performed with a multiplex PCR assay on genomic DNA. Amplified TCR beta libraries were sequenced as 87-base-pair reads on the Illumina HiSeq System. In the paper's pipeline: A later analysis counted about 76 million unique TCR beta chains across the 650 to 800 repertoires, and about 10 million of these chains were shared by at least two donors. To remove PCR and sequencing errors, raw reads were error-corrected and collapsed into unique sequences using a nearest-neighbor algorithm that merged closely related sequences. V, D and J gene segments were assigned by aligning CDR3 sequences to IMGT reference sequences. For a sequence to be retained, a match of at least six nucleotides was required to both a V gene segment and a J gene segment. A rearrangement was called productive if the CDR3 had no stop codons and remained in frame with V and J, and every other rearrangement was called non-productive. CDR3 was defined according to IMGT convention as the region running from the second conserved V-encoded cysteine to the conserved J-encoded phenylalanine. In an earlier analysis of just under 600 of the donors, sequences lacking an unambiguous match to a single V gene segment were excluded. An earlier analysis of fewer than 750 of the donors called V segments functional above 56.7% productive rearrangements and segregating when the between-donor standard deviation exceeded 5%. To diagnose cytomegalovirus status from the catalog of TCR beta chain sequences, a statistical classification framework was built. In a later analysis, TCR nucleotide sequences were compared against IMGT/GENE-DB human TR gene sequences so that V and J genes could be assigned. The TCRdist pipeline was used in a later analysis to assign CDR3 sequences and most-parsimonious VDJ recombination scenarios. A later analysis defined each TCR beta chain by its CDR3 amino acid sequence plus V-gene family, and excluded reads lacking a unique V-gene family. To address suspected cross-contamination and a sequencing artifact, a later analysis removed a few hundred highly shared, low-generation-probability nucleotide sequences. For each public chain, a later analysis derived a clonal expansion index from normalized ranks of inferred template counts within each repertoire. In a later analysis, generation probabilities were computed with a VDJ recombination model fitted to out-of-frame rearrangements, and the resulting probabilities were checked against IGoR. In a later analysis, hypergeometric tests were used to score TCR-TCR, TCR-HLA and TCR-CMV co-occurrence, with a repertoire-size bias correction applied to TCR pairs. To estimate false discovery rates, a later analysis permuted the HLA or CMV assignments 20 times. In a later analysis, co-occurring TCRs were grouped using DBSCAN, and TCRdist sequence similarity was added for clustering within HLA-allele-positive subsets. For co-occurrence clustering, repertoires with fewer than 30,000 or more than 120,000 public chains were excluded, along with roughly five repertoires with anomalous nucleotide sharing. This immuneACCESS table, as held by TCRdb, lists in-frame sequences with V and J called but not all clones. Of the missing ones, under half trace to an unresolved V gene in checked studies; the others have no known cause. V, J and clone size reflect that table, while D and trimming were determined from the DNA. The sample table records 140,000 to 150,000 clones; less than 85% of these occur just once. About 2.2% of the sample is held by the ten biggest clonotypes.

CDR1 is given as SQVTM and CDR2 as ANQGSEA, both from the germline V gene. Trimming costs V 4 bases and J 3 bases, and their ends lie 22 bases apart. The CDR3 has 16 amino acids, counting the end cysteine and phenylalanine. Only the CDR3 region is kept as DNA, spanning 48 bases read in frame from base 1. In total, approximately 610 healthy bone marrow donors made up the cohort. Cohort members were all nominally healthy when sampled, although unrecorded immune exposures were likely present. The donor tested CMV seropositive, placing the donor among the 289 seropositive members of the cohort. Each donor provided a peripheral blood sample, and peripheral blood mononuclear cells were used for TCR beta sequencing. The Qiagen DNeasy Blood Extraction Kit was used to extract genomic DNA from the blood cell samples. Regarding this clone: The clone's antigen remains unknown. No quality values exist for individual bases; no much larger clone is one base distant.

Overall results and qualifications from the work: Linkage disequilibrium might explain the correlated functional status among segregating V segments, but an unknown experimental factor could not be ruled out. According to a later analysis, most CMV-associated TCR beta chains appeared to be HLA-restricted, and the HLA associations seemed to be driven largely by CMV exposure. A total of 164 TCR beta chains were listed by the study as associated with cytomegalovirus. Broadly in line with IMGT annotations, most TCR beta V segments showed up in productive rearrangements about 87% or about 30% of the time in an earlier analysis of several hundred of the donors. Immune exposure information for the cohort was limited to CMV serostatus. In a later analysis, HLA-associated TCR beta chains were found to be more clonally expanded and to have lower generation probabilities than equally common non-associated chains. HLA typing was unavailable for some donors at each locus, so association tests used only the typed subset. A later analysis found that TCR association rates varied across HLA loci, with DRB1 alleles showing the most associated TCRs and HLA-C alleles the fewest. The sequencing pipeline was judged likely to have produced a cluster of highly shared sequence variants as a technical artifact. Because counts were too low, 15 to 20 rarely observed V segments, including chromosome 9 orphons, were excluded from the earlier analysis of some 590 of the donors. According to a later genetic analysis, donors in an Asian-associated ancestry cluster had fewer N-insertions in productive TCRs than the approximately 690-donor mean. A further reported finding was that TCR beta sequences accurately predicted the HLA-A and HLA-B alleles for most subjects in the first cohort. The presence/absence analyses assumed that sequencing depth was roughly uniform across donors, and that assumption may not be true. The cohort was sequenced for TCR beta chains only, and without alpha or paired-chain data the features that could be detected were limited. The classifier was reported to diagnose cytomegalovirus status with high specificity and sensitivity in both the original and validation cohorts. In a later genetic analysis, a missense DCLRE1C variant was associated with V-gene and J-gene trimming of TCR beta chains, and the association was replicated in an independent cohort. A later analysis associated 16,951 TCR beta sequences with specific HLA alleles at a false discovery rate of 0.05. Most TCR sequences were observed very rarely across donors, whereas some public TCRs were present in many individuals. Three of the identified cytomegalovirus-associated TCR beta chains were confirmed in vitro to be specific for cytomegalovirus antigens. When HLA alleles, especially DR and DQ, strongly co-occurred, attributing TCR associations to individual alleles was difficult. According to a later analysis, parvovirus B19, influenza, CMV and Epstein-Barr virus appeared linked to several top co-occurrence clusters. It was suggested by the authors that the approach could potentially be generalized to other disease states and immunological phenotypes. Some IMGT-functional V segments, including TRBV6-2 and TRBV6-3, could not be told apart with the 87-base-pair reads, so those segments were excluded.

The sequence came from a woman in her sixties or seventies in good health and CMV-seropositive. The chain joins TRBV29-1 to TRBJ2-7, with TRBD2 as a weak D call on 6 bases. Input material: PBMCs. The encoded CDR3 is CSVVPGLQTGSYEQYF. The bases read TGCAGCGTTGTTCCGGGACTCCAAACCGGCAGCTACGAGCAGTACTTC.